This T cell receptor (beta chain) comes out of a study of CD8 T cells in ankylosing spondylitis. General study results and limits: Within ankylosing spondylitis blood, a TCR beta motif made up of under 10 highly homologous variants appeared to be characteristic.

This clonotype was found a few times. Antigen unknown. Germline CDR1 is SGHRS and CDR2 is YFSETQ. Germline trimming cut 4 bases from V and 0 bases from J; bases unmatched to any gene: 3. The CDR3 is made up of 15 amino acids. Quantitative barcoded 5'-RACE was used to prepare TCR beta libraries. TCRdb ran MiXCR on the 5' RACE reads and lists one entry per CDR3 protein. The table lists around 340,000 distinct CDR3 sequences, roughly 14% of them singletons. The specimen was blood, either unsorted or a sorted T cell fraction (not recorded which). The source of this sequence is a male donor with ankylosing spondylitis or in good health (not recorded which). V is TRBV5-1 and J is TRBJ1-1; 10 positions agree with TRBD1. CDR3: CASSGGQGLNTEAFF. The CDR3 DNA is TGCGCCAGCAGCGGGGGACAGGGGTTGAACACTGAAGCTTTCTTT.